This T cell receptor beta chain appears in the sequencing data of a study of T cell responses to AZD1222 COVID-19 vaccine. Here immunoSEQ multiplex PCR was the method, and the copy in TCRdb shows in-frame clones only, minus some. The table lists 90,000 to 150,000 clones, over 75% of them singletons. The CDR3 covers 11 residues. The germline V and J ends were trimmed by 9 bases and 0 bases, with 5 bases remaining between them. Per germline, CDR1 ENHRY and CDR2 SYGVKD. A note on this clone: What it recognizes is unknown.

Study-level results: Females made up more of the donors, who were largely white British, and clonal diversity may have come out too low.

The receptor was derived from an adult in good health. The input for sequencing was peripheral blood, taken on day 0 of AZD1222 vaccination. The chain joins TRBV10-3 to TRBJ1-2; D gene uncertain. For the CDR3, the DNA is TGTGCCATTAGTTCTAACTATGGCTACACCTTC. This codes for CAISSNYGYTF.